This TCR beta chain was sequenced for a study of CD8 T cells in Susac syndrome. Reverse transcription of about 0.45 to 1 ug RNA was performed with random hexamers. TCRdb reanalysed the immunoSEQ multiplex PCR reads using MiXCR and keeps one entry per CDR3 protein. The table includes fewer than 200,000 distinct CDR3 sequences, 90% to 95% detected once. FACS was used to enrich TEMRA cells, whereas the CD8+ and CD4+ T cells were obtained by negative isolation. Germline V gene sequence: CDR1 DFQATT, CDR2 SNEGSKA (reference sequence). Trimming stripped 1 base from V and 3 bases from J, with 10 bases between. The CDR3 contains 13 residues. This clonotype was seen a single time.

This receptor was taken from a human donor with multiple sclerosis. V and J are TRBV20-1 and TRBJ2-7; D ambiguous. The sequenced sample consisted of CD8+ T cells from PBMCs. The DNA for the CDR3 is TGCAGTGCTAGAGTGGCGGATAACTACGAGCAGTACTTC. Protein: CSARVADNYEQYF.